Listed here are 23 T cell receptor beta chains from one sample, sequenced in a study of shared clonotypes between healthy human individuals. Naive CD8 cells were CD45RO-negative, positively selected for CCR7, excluding terminally differentiated effector memory CD45RA+ cells. TCRdb's table, derived via immunoSEQ multiplex PCR, lists solely in-frame clones and lacks some. The sample lists around 2.1 million clones, about 92% occurring once. Sequenced material: naive CD8+ T cells from PBMCs. All receptors derive from a man aged 18 to 30 in good health. Some clones in this sample may be carry-over from other donors' samples.

The CDR3 spells CASSPRLAASYEQYF. CDR3 DNA sequence: TGCGCCAGCAGCCCCCGACTAGCGGCTTCCTACGAGCAGTACTTC. The V call is TRBV4-1, the J call TRBJ2-7, with 9 bases matching TRBD2. The CDR3 sequence is 15 residues long. Germline CDR1 and CDR2: MGHRA and YSYEKL. With V trimmed by 4 bases and J by 1 base, 5 bases remained unmatched.

The V gene is TRBV19, the J gene TRBJ2-7, with TRBD1 identical over 12 bases. V was pared by 8 bases and J by 4 bases, with 3 bases of the junction left unmatched. The CDR3 sequence is 13 residues long. Germline V gene lookup returns CDR1 LNHDA and CDR2 SQIVND (reference sequence). CDR3 in DNA: TGTGCCAGTGGGACAGGGGGCGGGTACGAGCAGTACTTC. It translates to CASGTGGGYEQYF. Full variable domain (remainder filled in from reference TRBV19 and TRBJ2-7): DGGITQSPKYLFRKEGQNVTLSCEQNLNHDAMYWYRQDPGQGLRLIYYSQIVNDFQKGDIAEGYSVSREKKESFPLTVTSAQKNPTAFYLCASGTGGGYEQYFGPGTRLTVT.

V gene TRBV6-5 combines with J gene TRBJ2-7; D unresolved. CDR3 size: 12 residues. In germline, CDR1 is MNHEY, CDR2 SVGAGI. The germline V and J ends were trimmed by 5 bases and 5 bases, with 10 bases remaining between them. The CDR3 nucleotides are TGTGCCAGCAGTCACCGACCGGACGAGCAGTACTTC. As protein: CASSHRPDEQYF.

The J gene is TRBJ2-2, the V gene TRBV15; 10 bases are shared with TRBD2. Losses at the gene ends were 4 bases for V and 3 bases for J; bases not matched to a gene: 11. This CDR3 region has 18 residues. CDR1 LNHNV and CDR2 YYDKDF come from the germline V gene (reference sequence). This chain's CDR3 is CATSNSGTSERYTGELFF. CDR3 coding DNA: TGTGCCACCAGCAACTCCGGGACTAGCGAGAGATACACCGGGGAGCTGTTTTTT.

The CDR3, as DNA: TGTGCCAGCAGTTTATCGCCCCGGACAGGTCGGGGGCAGCCCCAGCATTTT. This codes for CASSLSPRTGRGQPQHF. The chain joins TRBV27 to TRBJ1-5; 7 nucleotides match TRBD1. Germline lookup yields CDR1 MNHEY and CDR2 SMNVEV (reference sequence). This CDR3 spans 17 amino acids. V lost 0 bases, J lost 7 bases, and 12 bases stayed unmatched.

Notes on this clone: Other DNA sequences in the same sample also yield this CDR3. The chain uses TRBV29-1 and TRBJ2-7; TRBD1 matches at 8 bases. V lost 6 bases and J lost 0; bases outside the gene matches: 4. This CDR3 is built from 13 residues. CDR1 and CDR2 (germline): SQVTM, ANQGSEA. The CDR3: CSVTGGSSYEQYF. The CDR3 nucleotides are TGCAGCGTCACAGGGGGAAGCTCCTACGAGCAGTACTTC.

This chain connects TRBV4-1 to TRBJ1-1; possible D gene TRBD1, 5 bases. The CDR3 spans 18 residues. V was cut by 1 base and J by 5 bases, with 23 bases left in between. Germline V gene sequence: CDR1 MGHRA, CDR2 YSYEKL. The DNA for the CDR3 is TGCGCCAGCAGCCAAGCGGGGCGCGGGGGGTATATGAGGACTGAAGCTTTCTTT. Residues: CASSQAGRGGYMRTEAFF.

V is TRBV2 and J is TRBJ2-7; a weak D match, TRBD1 (5 bases). Germline CDR1 SNHLY, CDR2 FYNNEI. V was shortened by 6 bases and J by 5 bases, with 14 bases between the two germline ends. The CDR3 is made up of 13 amino acids. In DNA form, the CDR3 reads TGTGCCAGCAGCTGGGGCAGGGCCAACGAGCAGTACTTC. Amino acid sequence: CASSWGRANEQYF.

The genes are TRBV7-5 and TRBJ2-5; TRBD2, the D gene given by the table, was not confirmed from the DNA. TRBV7-5 constitutes a pseudogene. The CDR3 loop spans 19 amino acids. DNA of the CDR3: TGTGCCAGAAGCTTTAGGCAAGATTTCGGACTAGCAGAAAAAGAGACCCAGTACTTC. Its protein is CARSFRQDFGLAEKETQYF.

Ten or more counts support this clone. The chain combines TRBV13 with TRBJ2-7; a weak D match, TRBD1 (6 bases). CDR3 length equals 14 residues. Trimming left V 1 base short and J 2 bases short, with 9 bases between. Germline CDR1 and CDR2: PRHDT and FYEKMQ (reference sequence). CDR3 nucleotide sequence: TGTGCCAGCAGCTTAGACAGGGAACCCTACGAGCAGTACTTC. It is translated as CASSLDREPYEQYF.

This rearrangement joins TRBV9 to TRBJ2-2; 11 positions agree with TRBD2. The CDR3 runs to 18 residues. Germline CDR1 reads SGDLS; CDR2 reads YYNGEE. Trimming took 3 bases from V and 4 from J; bases not matched to a gene: 11. CDR3 sequence reads: CASSAGLAAPISTGELFF. DNA of the CDR3: TGTGCCAGCAGCGCGGGACTAGCGGCACCGATTTCCACCGGGGAGCTGTTTTTT.

This chain connects TRBV10-3 to TRBJ2-7, with D unclear. The CDR3 spans 12 residues. With 3 bases removed from V and 2 bases from J, the gap between germline ends came to 5 bases. In germline, CDR1 is ENHRY, CDR2 SYGVKD. This CDR3 reads CAISESPYEQYF. The CDR3 bases are TGTGCCATCAGTGAATCTCCCTACGAGCAGTACTTC.

V gene TRBV10-3 combines with J gene TRBJ2-1, with D hard to call. This CDR3 has 15 residues. Germline CDR1 ENHRY, CDR2 SYGVKD. Trimming pared 3 bases from V and 0 bases from J, leaving 9 bases between. Here the CDR3 DNA reads TGTGCCATCAGTGAAAGACTCAACTCCTACAATGAGCAGTTCTTC. It encodes CAISERLNSYNEQFF.

The CDR3 reads CASSPGVDTQYF. The CDR3 DNA is TGTGCCAGCAGTCCAGGGGTAGATACGCAGTATTTT. The rearrangement links TRBV28 to TRBJ2-3; the D gene is possibly TRBD1 (6 bases). Trimming cost V 5 bases and J 5 bases, with 8 bases left between them. The CDR3 is made up of 12 amino acids. Per germline, CDR1 MDHEN and CDR2 SYDVKM.

This chain joins TRBV27 and TRBJ2-7; D may be TRBD2 (5 bases). Trimming removed 5 bases from V and 6 bases from J, with 14 bases in between. CDR3 size: 13 residues. The germline gives CDR1 MNHEY, CDR2 SMNVEV (reference sequence). The CDR3 DNA sequence: TGTGCCAGCAGTACCCGGCTAGCTGGCGAGCAGTACTTC. It translates to CASSTRLAGEQYF.

J is TRBJ2-2 and V is TRBV2; no clear D gene. CDR1 and CDR2 (germline): SNHLY, FYNNEI. The ends were cut back, 3 bases at V and 3 bases at J, with 8 bases in the middle. The CDR3 totals 14 residues. The CDR3 here is CASSDYRYTGELFF. Here the CDR3 DNA reads TGTGCCAGCAGTGACTATAGATACACCGGGGAGCTGTTTTTT.

This clone was counted a single time. The gene calls are TRBV6-1 and TRBJ2-7, with TRBD1 as a possible D gene (6 bases). This CDR3 comprises 13 residues. The V gene's germline CDR1 is MNHNS and CDR2 SASEGT. V lost 3 bases to trimming and J lost 2 bases, with 8 bases between them. CDR3 coding DNA: TGTGCCAGCAGTGACCCAGGGGCCTACGAGCAGTACTTC. Its protein product is CASSDPGAYEQYF.

This chain links TRBV7-2 with TRBJ1-1; D is undetermined. Trimming stripped 0 bases from V and 6 bases from J, with 8 bases between. CDR1 and CDR2 (germline): SGHTA, FQGNSA. This CDR3 is 13 amino acids long. Here the CDR3 reads CASSLARAAEAFF. CDR3 bases: TGTGCCAGCAGCTTAGCTAGGGCAGCTGAAGCTTTCTTT.

This chain uses TRBV4-1 with TRBJ1-2, with a tentative D call TRBD1 (6 bases). CDR1 and CDR2 from the germline V gene are MGHRA and YSYEKL. CDR3 length equals 15 residues. V lost 0 bases, J lost 6 bases, and 14 bases lay in between. The CDR3 reads CASSQDRDRFNGYTF. The CDR3 DNA reads TGCGCCAGCAGCCAAGACCGAGACAGGTTCAATGGCTACACCTTC.

This chain joins TRBV5-6 and TRBJ2-3; no clear D. The CDR3 has 14 amino acids. Trimming pared 0 bases from V and 7 bases from J, leaving 12 bases between. CDR1 is SGHDT, CDR2 YYEEEE, per germline. The CDR3 DNA reads TGTGCCAGCAGCTTGGCCGGAAGGGTATATACGCAGTATTTT. Translation gives CASSLAGRVYTQYF. The full variable domain, in which reference TRBV5-6 and TRBJ2-3 provide the parts outside the CDR3, is DAGVTQSPTHLIKTRGQQVTLRCSPKSGHDTVSWYQQALGQGPQFIFQYYEEEERQRGNFPDRFSGHQFPNYSSELNVNALLLGDSALYLCASSLAGRVYTQYFGPGTRLTVL.

V usage is TRBV6-6 and J usage is TRBJ1-5, with 9 nucleotides matching TRBD1. This CDR3 is built from 16 residues. The ends lost 4 bases at V and 1 base at J; junction bases unmatched: 5. CDR1 MNHNY and CDR2 SVGAGI come from the germline V gene (reference sequence). In DNA form, the CDR3 reads TGTGCCAGCAGTTCCCGGGACAGGGACAGCAATCAGCCCCAGCATTTT. This gives the protein CASSSRDRDSNQPQHF.

The chain has TRBV27 and TRBJ1-4; perhaps TRBD1 as D (6 bases). Deletions cut 2 bases from V and 0 bases from J, with 10 bases between. The CDR3 has 16 residues. CDR1 is MNHEY and CDR2 is SMNVEV in the germline V gene (reference sequence). CDR3 nucleotides: TGTGCCAGCAGTTTAACAGGGAGCCCAACTAATGAAAAACTGTTTTTT. It specifies CASSLTGSPTNEKLFF.

CDR3 sequence reads: CASSILTGTNTGELFF. The CDR3 DNA is TGTGCCAGCAGCATCCTGACAGGGACGAACACCGGGGAGCTGTTTTTT. The chain combines TRBV28 with TRBJ2-2; 7 positions agree with TRBD1. The CDR3 covers 16 residues. After removal of 6 bases from V and 0 bases from J, the junction contained 7 bases not matched to a gene. Germline assignment: CDR1 MDHEN and CDR2 SYDVKM.